This T cell receptor beta chain was found in a study of blood T cell repertoires in COVID-19. Whole-study context: Italy, Spain and the United States were the sources of the convalescent and acute COVID-19 samples. Sample material is recorded as cDNA or gDNA derived from T cells, B-cell-depleted T cells, or PBMCs.

The CDR3 runs to 15 residues. Germline lookup yields CDR1 SGHRS and CDR2 YFSETQ. V gave up 1 base and J gave up 3 bases, with 13 bases separating them. Authors' analysis steps: It was from reference gene primer amplification that nucleated cell counts were estimated. Sequencing was performed with immunoSEQ multiplex PCR; in TCRdb, only in-frame clones are kept and a portion is missing. The DNA was the basis for D and trimming; V, J and clone size are from that table. Of roughly 190,000 clones detected, 75% to 90% appear once; the ten largest clones hold about 6.9%. This clonotype originated in a man in his sixties with acute or convalescent COVID-19. The sample consisted of peripheral blood. This chain connects TRBV5-1 to TRBJ1-2; no definite D call. CDR3 loop: CASSLMGDRDYGYTF. The CDR3, as DNA: TGCGCCAGCAGCTTGATGGGTGATCGGGACTATGGCTACACCTTC.